These T cell receptor beta chains were read from a single sample in a study of cytomegalovirus exposure and HLA in healthy donors. Here immunoSEQ multiplex PCR was the method, and the copy in TCRdb shows in-frame clones only, minus some. The sample has 150,000 to 200,000 clones; roughly 90% are singletons. The sequenced sample consisted of PBMCs. The receptors shown here come from a woman under 30 in good health and CMV-seronegative. Both conserved end residues are part of each CDR3. Fields, in order: CDR3 DNA, CDR3 protein, D gene, V gene, clone size, J gene. D genes are given only for firm matches. Where a row states a size, it is once, few, many or the class of an expanded clone; other rows omit it.

TGCGCCAGCAGCCGAGGACTACTAGCGGGGGGGCCTCGGGAGCAGTACTTC CASSRGLLAGGPREQYF TRBD2 TRBV5-1 NA TRBJ2-7
TGTGCCAGTTCCGGGACTAGCGGGGGTCAAAAGACCCAGTACTTC CASSGTSGGQKTQYF TRBD2 TRBV19 NA TRBJ2-5
TGTGCCAGTAGTACCGACAGGGTGAACACTGAAGCTTTCTTT CASSTDRVNTEAFF TRBD1 TRBV19 NA TRBJ1-1
TGTGCCATCACCGACAGGGGAGTAACCGGGGAGCTGTTTTTT CAITDRGVTGELFF TRBD1 TRBV10-3 few TRBJ2-2
TGTGCCAGCAGCTTACCCCGGACTCCCCTTTACGAGCAGTACTTC CASSLPRTPLYEQYF NA TRBV7-9 NA TRBJ2-7
TGCGCCAGCAGCTTATCTCTAGCGGGAGCGACCACCGGGGAGCTGTTTTTT CASSLSLAGATTGELFF TRBD2 TRBV5-1 NA TRBJ2-2
TGTGCCTGGAGTGTACTATTGCTACCCGATGTTGAAGCTTTCTTT CAWSVLLLPDVEAFF NA TRBV30 NA TRBJ1-1
TGTGCCAGCAGTTACAGGTGGCTAGCGGGAGCGAACGAGCAGTACTTC CASSYRWLAGANEQYF TRBD2 TRBV6-5 NA TRBJ2-7
TGTGCCAGCTCACCACCAGCAGCGGCCTCCTACGAGCAGTACTTC CASSPPAAASYEQYF NA TRBV18 NA TRBJ2-7
TGTGCTAGTGGTTTGGTCCCAAATCTAGAAGGGAGAACTTACGAGCAGTACTTC CASGLVPNLEGRTYEQYF NA TRBV12-5 NA TRBJ2-7
TGTGCCAGCAGTGGAAGGACTAGCGGGAGTAATGAGCAGTTCTTC CASSGRTSGSNEQFF TRBD2 TRBV6-6 NA TRBJ2-1
TGTGCCAGCAGCGTATCTATGGGAGGGAACACTGAAGCTTTCTTT CASSVSMGGNTEAFF NA TRBV9 NA TRBJ1-1
TGTGCCAGTCGGGGTAGCGGGAGTTATACGCAGTATTTT CASRGSGSYTQYF TRBD2 TRBV19 NA TRBJ2-3
TGCGCCAGCAGCCCTGGGGACAGACATTATAGCAATCAGCCCCAGCATTTT CASSPGDRHYSNQPQHF TRBD1 TRBV5-1 NA TRBJ1-5
TGTGCCAGCAGCTTAGGACTAGCCACAGATACGCAGTATTTT CASSLGLATDTQYF TRBD2 TRBV7-9 NA TRBJ2-3
TGTGCCAGCAGCCCTATGGGGGAGCTGTTTTTT CASSPMGELFF NA TRBV7-2 NA TRBJ2-2
TGTGCCAGCAGTGTGCAGGCTGGAAACACCATATATTTT CASSVQAGNTIYF NA TRBV6-5 NA TRBJ1-3
TGCGCCAGCAGCAAAGAACAGGGATTATTGGGCTACACCTTC CASSKEQGLLGYTF NA TRBV5-1 few TRBJ1-2
TGTGCCAGCAGTTGTCTGCGCGGACAGGGCTGCAGCGGCACAGATACGCAGTATTTT CASSCLRGQGCSGTDTQYF TRBD1 TRBV27 NA TRBJ2-3
TGTGCCATCAGTGAGTCATCGCAGGTCGATGGCTACACCTTC CAISESSQVDGYTF NA TRBV10-3 NA TRBJ1-2
TGTGCCAGCAGTGGAATGGACAGGTCGGCCTATGGCTACACCTTC CASSGMDRSAYGYTF TRBD1 TRBV6-5 NA TRBJ1-2
TGTGCCAGCAGCCCCGACACTGAAGCTTTCTTT CASSPDTEAFF NA TRBV7-9 NA TRBJ1-1
TGTGCCAGCAGCTTAGTGGTCGCGGGACAGCTGAACACTGAAGCTTTCTTT CASSLVVAGQLNTEAFF TRBD1 TRBV7-6 NA TRBJ1-1
TGTGCCACCAGCGTTAACGGGGATCAGCCCCAGCATTTT CATSVNGDQPQHF NA TRBV15 NA TRBJ1-5
TGTGCCAGCAGTTTGACGGACAGGGGGTGGTCCAATGAGCAGTTCTTC CASSLTDRGWSNEQFF TRBD1 TRBV2 NA TRBJ2-1
TGTGCCAGCAGTCCAGGGGGCGGCTCCTACAATGAGCAGTTCTTC CASSPGGGSYNEQFF TRBD1 TRBV6-5 once TRBJ2-1
TGCGCCAGCAGCCTAAACTCGCAGCCTGCGGCGAACACTGAAGCTTTCTTT CASSLNSQPAANTEAFF NA TRBV5-1 NA TRBJ1-1
TGTGCCAGTAGTATGTTGAGCGGAGTCTCCTACGAGCAGTACTTC CASSMLSGVSYEQYF NA TRBV19 NA TRBJ2-7
TGTGCCAGCAGTTTCGGTAGGGGGCCTGGCTACACCTTC CASSFGRGPGYTF TRBD1 TRBV28 NA TRBJ1-2
TGCGCCAGCAGCCTGGGGTCGCAGGAGACCCAGTACTTC CASSLGSQETQYF NA TRBV5-1 once TRBJ2-5
TGTGCCTGTAACCCTGGGGGGTTGATAGATACGCAGTATTTT CACNPGGLIDTQYF NA TRBV30 NA TRBJ2-3
TGTGCCTGGCGAAGAAGGAGGGAAAAACTGTTTTTT CAWRRRREKLFF NA TRBV30 NA TRBJ1-4
TGTGCCTGCCTAGCGGGGGGGGGAAATGAGCAGTTCTTC CACLAGGGNEQFF TRBD2 TRBV30 NA TRBJ2-1
TGTGCTAGCAGGACAATGGCGGGAGTCCCCTACGAGCAGTACTTC CASRTMAGVPYEQYF TRBD2 TRBV27 NA TRBJ2-7
TGTGCCAGCGGAGGACGGGAATCCTACGAGCAGTACTTC CASGGRESYEQYF NA TRBV2 NA TRBJ2-7
TGTGCCAGCAGCTTAGGGCCAACAGGGCTAACTAATGAAAAACTGTTTTTT CASSLGPTGLTNEKLFF NA TRBV11-2 NA TRBJ1-4
TGTGCCAGCAGCCCTCTCCCTTATCAGCCCCAGCATTTT CASSPLPYQPQHF NA TRBV5-4 NA TRBJ1-5
TGCAGCGTTAGGCTAGCGGAAGAGACCCAGTACTTC CSVRLAEETQYF TRBD2 TRBV29-1 NA TRBJ2-5
TGTGCCAGCTCACCAGGACTAGCGGGAGGTGGGGAGACCCAGTACTTC CASSPGLAGGGETQYF TRBD2 TRBV18 NA TRBJ2-5
TGTGCCACCAGCAGGGGACAATACCTCTACGAGCAGTACTTC CATSRGQYLYEQYF NA TRBV15 NA TRBJ2-7
TGTGCCAGCTCACCGGGACAGGGGCTGGGAGAGCAGTACTTC CASSPGQGLGEQYF TRBD1 TRBV7-3 NA TRBJ2-7
TGTGCCAGCAGCTTAGAATGGACGGGGGGATACGAGCAGTACTTC CASSLEWTGGYEQYF TRBD2 TRBV7-2 NA TRBJ2-7